The source of this T cell receptor beta chain is a study of tumor-infiltrating lymphocytes in primary liver carcinoma. The study, taken as a whole, reports: Whereas tumor region pairs overlapped more, tumor-adjacent and tumor-blood pairs overlapped less.

Points on this clonotype: The antigen remains undetermined.

The V end lost 5 bases, the J end lost 0 bases, and 11 bases lay between the germline ends. The CDR3 is 14 amino acids. CDR1 and CDR2 (germline): SEHNR, FQNEAQ (reference sequence). Between roughly 20 and 32 mg of unsorted bulk tissue served as the source from which RNA and DNA were co-extracted. The cohort consisted of patients whose primary liver carcinoma was surgically resected. Uniformly, tumor samples exhibited a viable tumor cell fraction exceeding 75%. Constant-region priming of approximately 500 ng total RNA yielded TCR beta cDNA. It was through three nested multiplex PCR rounds of slightly modified ARM-PCR that TCR beta libraries arose. Investigators reported that the first two PCR rounds, at roughly 10 cycles each, used TRBV1-TRBV30 forward primers with a C-beta reverse primer. TCRdb reprocessed the multiplex PCR reads with MiXCR, giving one entry per CDR3 protein. The repertoire consists of 95,000 to 150,000 distinct CDR3 sequences, with under 65% occurring once and the leading ten covering 8.4%.

The source is a woman aged 55-69 years with primary liver carcinoma and hepatitis B virus infection. Sequencing was carried out using liver tumor tissue from sampling region 3. The sample's subset: tumor region T3, left-lateral pole. The gene calls are TRBV7-9 and TRBJ2-7, with TRBD1 as a possible D gene (5 bases). The CDR3 sequence: CASSGRTSSYEQYF. DNA of the CDR3: TGTGCCAGCAGCGGAAGGACAAGCTCCTACGAGCAGTACTTC.